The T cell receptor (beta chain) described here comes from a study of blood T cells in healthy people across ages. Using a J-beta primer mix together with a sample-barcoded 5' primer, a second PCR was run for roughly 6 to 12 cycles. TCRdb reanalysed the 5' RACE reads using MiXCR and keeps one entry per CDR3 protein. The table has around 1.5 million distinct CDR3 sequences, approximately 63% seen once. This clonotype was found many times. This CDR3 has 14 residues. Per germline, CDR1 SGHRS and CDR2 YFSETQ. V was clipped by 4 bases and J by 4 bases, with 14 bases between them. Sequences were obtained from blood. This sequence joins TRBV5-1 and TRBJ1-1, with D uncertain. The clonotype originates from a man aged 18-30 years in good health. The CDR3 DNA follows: TGCGCCAGCAGCACCGATCCACCGTCCACTGAAGCTTTCTTT. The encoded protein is CASSTDPPSTEAFF.